This TCR beta chain was identified in a study of liver allograft versus peripheral blood T cells. Study overall: What was compared were the T cell receptor repertoires in transplanted livers and those in the peripheral blood of recipients.

This CDR3 contains 14 residues. J was trimmed by 7 bases and V by 6 bases; bases with no gene match: 10. Germline CDR1 is SQVTM and CDR2 is ANQGSEA. TCRdb ran MiXCR on the reads and lists one entry per CDR3 protein. Seen here are over 5,000 distinct CDR3 sequences, approximately 17% observed once, and the top ten hold 6% to 9%. This clonotype is medium-sized within its sample. Its cognate antigen is unknown. Overall study results and limits: As reported, T cell receptor repertoires inside liver allografts differed from those present in peripheral blood.

J is TRBJ2-7 and V is TRBV29-1; TRBD1 agrees at 12 bases. The receptor was isolated from a human patient who had a liver transplant. The graft donor may account for some of the T cells. The CDR3 loop reads CSVSGGQGAGEQYF. CDR3 sequence (DNA): TGCAGCGTGAGTGGGGGACAGGGGGCTGGTGAGCAGTACTTC.